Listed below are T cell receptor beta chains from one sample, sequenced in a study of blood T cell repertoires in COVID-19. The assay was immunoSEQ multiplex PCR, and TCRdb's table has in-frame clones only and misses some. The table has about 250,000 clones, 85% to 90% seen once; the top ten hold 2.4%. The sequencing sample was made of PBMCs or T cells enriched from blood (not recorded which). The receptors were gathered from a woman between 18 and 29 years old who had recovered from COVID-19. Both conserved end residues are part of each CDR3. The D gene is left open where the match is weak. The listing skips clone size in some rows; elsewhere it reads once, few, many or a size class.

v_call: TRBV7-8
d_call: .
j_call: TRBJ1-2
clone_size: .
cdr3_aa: CASSLALNYGYTF
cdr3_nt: TGTGCCAGCAGCTTAGCGCTAAACTATGGCTACACCTTC

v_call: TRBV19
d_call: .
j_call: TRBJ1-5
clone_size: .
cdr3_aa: CASSMAGLQPQHF
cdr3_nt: TGTGCCAGTAGTATGGCAGGGCTTCAGCCCCAGCATTTT

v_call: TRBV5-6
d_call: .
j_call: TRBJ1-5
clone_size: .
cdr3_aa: CASSLMTGTNQPQHF
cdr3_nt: TGTGCCAGCAGCTTGATGACGGGTACCAATCAGCCCCAGCATTTT

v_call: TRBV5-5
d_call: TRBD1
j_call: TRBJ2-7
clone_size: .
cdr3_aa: CASSPGTGGRYEQYF
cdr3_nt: TGTGCCAGCAGCCCGGGGACAGGGGGCAGGTACGAGCAGTACTTC

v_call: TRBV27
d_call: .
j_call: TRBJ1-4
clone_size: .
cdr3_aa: CASSLSRGAGEKLFF
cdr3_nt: TGTGCCAGCAGTTTAAGCAGGGGAGCTGGTGAAAAACTGTTTTTT

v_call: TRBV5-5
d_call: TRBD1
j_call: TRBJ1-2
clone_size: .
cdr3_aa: CASSLRQGLYGYTF
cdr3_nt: TGTGCCAGCAGCTTGAGACAGGGCCTCTATGGCTACACCTTC

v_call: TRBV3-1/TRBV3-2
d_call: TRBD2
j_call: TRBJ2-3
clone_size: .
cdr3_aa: CASSQISGVSTDTQYF
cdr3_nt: TGTGCCAGCAGCCAAATTAGCGGGGTTAGCACAGATACGCAGTATTTT

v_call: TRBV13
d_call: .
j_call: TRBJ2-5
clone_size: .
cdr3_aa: CASSSGTSKETQYF
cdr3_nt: TGTGCCAGCAGCTCCGGGACAAGTAAAGAGACCCAGTACTTC

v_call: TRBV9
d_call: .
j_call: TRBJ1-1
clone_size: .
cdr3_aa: CASSVYEMNTEAFF
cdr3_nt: TGTGCCAGCAGCGTATACGAGATGAACACTGAAGCTTTCTTT

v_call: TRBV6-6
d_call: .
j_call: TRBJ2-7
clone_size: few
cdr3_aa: CASSYWRDRIREQYF
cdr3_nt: TGTGCCAGCAGTTACTGGAGGGATAGAATACGTGAGCAGTACTTC

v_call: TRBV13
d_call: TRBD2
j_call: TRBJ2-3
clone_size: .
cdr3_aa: CASSSPGLAATDTQYF
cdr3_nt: TGTGCCAGCAGCTCCCCGGGACTAGCGGCCACAGATACGCAGTATTTT

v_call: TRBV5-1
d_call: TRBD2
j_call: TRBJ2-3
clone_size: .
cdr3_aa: CASSFLGGDTDTQYF
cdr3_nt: TGCGCCAGCAGCTTTCTCGGGGGGGACACAGATACGCAGTATTTT

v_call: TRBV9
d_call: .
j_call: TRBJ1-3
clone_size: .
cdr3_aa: CASSLAGGSGNTIYF
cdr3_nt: TGTGCCAGCAGCCTAGCGGGGGGGTCTGGAAACACCATATATTTT

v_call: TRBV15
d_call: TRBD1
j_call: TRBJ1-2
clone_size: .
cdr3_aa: CATSKDRGRVGGYTF
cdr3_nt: TGTGCCACCAGCAAGGACAGGGGGCGAGTGGGTGGCTACACCTTC

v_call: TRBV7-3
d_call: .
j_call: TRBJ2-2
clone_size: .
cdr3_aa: CASSPHPGTYTGELFF
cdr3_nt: TGTGCCAGCAGCCCCCACCCCGGGACATACACCGGGGAGCTGTTTTTT

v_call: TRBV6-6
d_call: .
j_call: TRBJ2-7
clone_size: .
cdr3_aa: CASRDRAVYEQYF
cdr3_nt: TGTGCCAGCAGGGACAGAGCTGTCTACGAGCAGTACTTC

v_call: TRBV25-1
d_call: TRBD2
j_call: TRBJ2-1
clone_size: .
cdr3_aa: CASSDFSGPTYNEQFF
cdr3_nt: TGTGCCAGCAGTGACTTTAGCGGGCCCACTTACAATGAGCAGTTCTTC

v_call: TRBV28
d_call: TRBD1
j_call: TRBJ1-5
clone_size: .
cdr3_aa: CASTLRTGWYQPQHF
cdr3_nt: TGTGCCAGCACTCTCCGGACAGGGTGGTATCAGCCCCAGCATTTT

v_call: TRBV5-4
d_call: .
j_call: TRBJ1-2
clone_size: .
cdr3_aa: CASSLGAQGFVGYTF
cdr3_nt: TGTGCCAGCAGCTTGGGGGCGCAGGGATTCGTTGGCTACACCTTC

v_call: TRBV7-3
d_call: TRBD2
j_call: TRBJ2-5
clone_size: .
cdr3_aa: CASSLLAGTQETQYF
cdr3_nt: TGTGCCAGCAGCTTACTAGCGGGGACCCAAGAGACCCAGTACTTC

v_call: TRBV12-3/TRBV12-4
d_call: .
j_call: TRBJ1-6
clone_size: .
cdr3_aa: CASSLDNSPLHF
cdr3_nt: TGTGCCAGCAGCCTCGATAATTCACCCCTCCACTTT

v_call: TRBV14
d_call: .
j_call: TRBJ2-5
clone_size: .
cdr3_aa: CASSQGTYEETQYF
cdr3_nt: TGTGCCAGCAGCCAAGGTACATACGAAGAGACCCAGTACTTC

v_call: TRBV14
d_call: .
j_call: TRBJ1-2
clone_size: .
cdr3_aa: CASSPTHGYTF
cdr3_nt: TGTGCCAGCAGCCCGACACATGGCTACACCTTC

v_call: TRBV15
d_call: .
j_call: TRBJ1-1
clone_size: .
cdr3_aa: CATSSTYSEAFF
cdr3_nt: TGTGCCACCAGCAGTACTTATAGTGAGGCTTTCTTT

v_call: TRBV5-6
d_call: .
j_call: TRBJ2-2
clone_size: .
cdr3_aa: CASSVNFGTRAGELFF
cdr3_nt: TGTGCCAGCAGCGTTAACTTCGGGACAAGAGCCGGGGAGCTGTTTTTT

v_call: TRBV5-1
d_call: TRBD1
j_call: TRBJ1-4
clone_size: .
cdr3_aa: CASSAFTGATNEKLFF
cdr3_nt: TGCGCCAGCAGCGCCTTTACAGGGGCAACTAATGAAAAACTGTTTTTT

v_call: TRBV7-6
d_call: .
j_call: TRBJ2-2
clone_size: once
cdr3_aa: CASSLVGGLAGELFF
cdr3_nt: TGTGCCAGCAGCTTAGTAGGGGGTCTCGCCGGGGAGCTGTTTTTT

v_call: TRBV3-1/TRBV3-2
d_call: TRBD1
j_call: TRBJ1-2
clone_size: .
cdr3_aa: CASSQSTGAFNYGYTF
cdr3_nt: TGTGCCAGCAGCCAATCGACAGGGGCATTTAACTATGGCTACACCTTC

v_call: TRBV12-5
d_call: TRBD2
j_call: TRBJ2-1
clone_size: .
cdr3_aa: CASSPASGGANEQFF
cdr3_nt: TGTGCTAGTTCACCGGCTAGCGGGGGTGCCAATGAGCAGTTCTTC

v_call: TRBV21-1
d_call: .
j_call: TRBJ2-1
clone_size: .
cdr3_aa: CASSQQKLALGSYNEQFF
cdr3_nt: TGTGCCAGCAGCCAACAGAAGCTAGCGCTCGGGTCCTACAATGAGCAGTTCTTC

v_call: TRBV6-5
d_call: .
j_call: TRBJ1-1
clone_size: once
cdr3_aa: CASRKWGLDAEAFF
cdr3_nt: TGTGCCAGCCGGAAGTGGGGACTTGACGCTGAAGCTTTCTTT

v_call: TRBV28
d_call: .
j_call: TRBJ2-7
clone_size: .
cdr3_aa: CASSIREQDSYEQYF
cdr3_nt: TGTGCCAGCTCCATCCGCGAACAGGACTCCTACGAGCAGTACTTC

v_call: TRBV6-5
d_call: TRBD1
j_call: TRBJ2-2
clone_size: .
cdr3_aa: CASSSGTGSTGELFF
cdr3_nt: TGTGCCAGCAGTTCCGGGACAGGGTCAACCGGGGAGCTGTTTTTT

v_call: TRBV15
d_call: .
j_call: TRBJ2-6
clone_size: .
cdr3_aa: CATSRAMARSGANVLTF
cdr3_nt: TGTGCCACCAGCAGAGCAATGGCCCGATCTGGGGCCAACGTCCTGACTTTC

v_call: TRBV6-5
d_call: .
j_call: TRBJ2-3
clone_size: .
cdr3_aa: CASSFSTSTDTQYF
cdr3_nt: TGTGCCAGCAGTTTCTCCACTAGCACAGATACGCAGTATTTT

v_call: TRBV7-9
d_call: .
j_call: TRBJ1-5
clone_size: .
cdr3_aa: CASSPKEGQPQHF
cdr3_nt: TGTGCCAGCAGCCCGAAAGAGGGTCAGCCCCAGCATTTT

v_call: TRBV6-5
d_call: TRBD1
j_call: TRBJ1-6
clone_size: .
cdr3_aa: CASRTQGGSPLHF
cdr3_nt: TGTGCCAGCAGGACTCAGGGGGGTTCACCCCTCCACTTT

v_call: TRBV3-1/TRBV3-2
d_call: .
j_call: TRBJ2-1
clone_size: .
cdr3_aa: CASSQVNIGTNNEQFF
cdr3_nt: TGTGCCAGCAGCCAAGTTAATATCGGGACAAACAATGAGCAGTTCTTC

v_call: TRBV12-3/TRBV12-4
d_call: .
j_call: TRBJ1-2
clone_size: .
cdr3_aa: CASSFLGVGYTF
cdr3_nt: TGTGCCAGCAGTTTCTTGGGAGTTGGCTACACCTTC

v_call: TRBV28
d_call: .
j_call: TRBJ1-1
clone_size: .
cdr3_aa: CASTGGVTEAFF
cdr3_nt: TGTGCCAGCACCGGGGGTGTAACTGAAGCTTTCTTT

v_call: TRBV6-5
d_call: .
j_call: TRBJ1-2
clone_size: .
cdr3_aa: CASRQGNGGYTF
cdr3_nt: TGTGCCAGCAGGCAGGGTAATGGTGGCTACACCTTC

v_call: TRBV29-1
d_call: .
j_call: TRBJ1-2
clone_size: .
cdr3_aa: CSVEARVGYTF
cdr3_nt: TGCAGCGTTGAAGCTCGGGTAGGCTACACCTTC

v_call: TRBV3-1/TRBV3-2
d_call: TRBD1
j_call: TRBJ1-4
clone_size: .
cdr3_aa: CASSQWDRSNEKLFF
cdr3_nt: TGTGCCAGCAGCCAGTGGGACAGAAGCAATGAAAAACTGTTTTTT

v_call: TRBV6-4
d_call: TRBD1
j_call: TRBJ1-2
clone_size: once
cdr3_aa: CASSDSGQETGGYTF
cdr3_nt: TGTGCCAGCAGTGACTCGGGACAGGAAACAGGAGGCTACACCTTC

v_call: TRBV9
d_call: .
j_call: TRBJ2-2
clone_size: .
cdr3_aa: CASSATAVGELFF
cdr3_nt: TGTGCCAGCAGCGCTACTGCTGTCGGGGAGCTGTTTTTT

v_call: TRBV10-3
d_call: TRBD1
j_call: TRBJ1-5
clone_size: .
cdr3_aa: CAISVGTGEQPQHF
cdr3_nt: TGTGCCATCAGTGTCGGGACAGGGGAACAGCCCCAGCATTTT

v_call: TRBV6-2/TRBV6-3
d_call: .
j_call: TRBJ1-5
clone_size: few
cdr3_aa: CASSYSTARGNQPQHF
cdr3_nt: TGTGCCAGCAGTTACTCGACGGCCAGGGGCAATCAGCCCCAGCATTTT

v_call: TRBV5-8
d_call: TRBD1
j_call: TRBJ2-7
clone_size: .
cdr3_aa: CASSSTDRACVF
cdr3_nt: TGTGCCAGCAGCTCCACCGACAGGGCTTGTGTCTTC

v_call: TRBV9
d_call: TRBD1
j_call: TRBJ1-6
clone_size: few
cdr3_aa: CASSVTGAGSPLHF
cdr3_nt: TGTGCCAGCAGCGTAACAGGGGCAGGTTCACCCCTCCACTTT

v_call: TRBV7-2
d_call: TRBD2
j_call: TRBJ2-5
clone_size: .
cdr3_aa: CASSLAWAGEETQYF
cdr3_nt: TGTGCCAGCAGCTTGGCGTGGGCGGGGGAAGAGACCCAGTACTTC

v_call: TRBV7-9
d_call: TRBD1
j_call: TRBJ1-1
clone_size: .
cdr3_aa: CASSSGGLSNTEAFF
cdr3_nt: TGTGCCAGCAGCTCAGGGGGACTCTCGAACACTGAAGCTTTCTTT

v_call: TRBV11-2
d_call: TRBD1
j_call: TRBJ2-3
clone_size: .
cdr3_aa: CASSPGQGAGTDTQYF
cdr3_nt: TGTGCCAGCAGCCCCGGACAGGGGGCTGGCACAGATACGCAGTATTTT

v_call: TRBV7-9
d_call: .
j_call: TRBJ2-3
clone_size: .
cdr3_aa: CASSSPGGGDTQYF
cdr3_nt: TGTGCCAGCAGCTCACCGGGGGGCGGAGATACGCAGTATTTT

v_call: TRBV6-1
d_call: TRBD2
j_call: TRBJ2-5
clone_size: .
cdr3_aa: CASSEEGGGPGGGPQETQYF
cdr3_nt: TGTGCCAGCAGTGAAGAAGGGGGGGGACCCGGCGGGGGGCCCCAAGAGACCCAGTACTTC

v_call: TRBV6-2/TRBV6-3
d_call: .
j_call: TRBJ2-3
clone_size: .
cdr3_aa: CASSYSGEADTQYF
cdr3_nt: TGTGCCAGCAGTTACAGTGGGGAGGCAGATACGCAGTATTTT